This T cell receptor beta chain was retrieved from a study of shared clonotypes between healthy human individuals. Overall study findings and caveats: In this cohort, only blood was sampled, and tissue repertoires likely differ.

The assay was immunoSEQ multiplex PCR, and TCRdb's table has in-frame clones only and misses some. The sample has some 500,000 clones, around 96% seen once. Trimming took off 4 bases at V and 1 base at J, with 14 bases between the two ends. This CDR3 is 15 amino acids long. Germline values: CDR1 SGHDT, CDR2 YYEEEE. On this clone: Its matching antigen is unknown.

The receptor's source is a woman aged 25 to 45 in good health. Sequencing used naive CD4+ T cells sorted from blood. Subset denoted: CD45RA+ positively selected. The rearrangement uses TRBV5-6 and TRBJ1-2, with D hard to call. CDR3 coding DNA: TGTGCCAGCAGCCCCCGGGAGGAGAATAACTATGGCTACACCTTC. This encodes CASSPREENNYGYTF.